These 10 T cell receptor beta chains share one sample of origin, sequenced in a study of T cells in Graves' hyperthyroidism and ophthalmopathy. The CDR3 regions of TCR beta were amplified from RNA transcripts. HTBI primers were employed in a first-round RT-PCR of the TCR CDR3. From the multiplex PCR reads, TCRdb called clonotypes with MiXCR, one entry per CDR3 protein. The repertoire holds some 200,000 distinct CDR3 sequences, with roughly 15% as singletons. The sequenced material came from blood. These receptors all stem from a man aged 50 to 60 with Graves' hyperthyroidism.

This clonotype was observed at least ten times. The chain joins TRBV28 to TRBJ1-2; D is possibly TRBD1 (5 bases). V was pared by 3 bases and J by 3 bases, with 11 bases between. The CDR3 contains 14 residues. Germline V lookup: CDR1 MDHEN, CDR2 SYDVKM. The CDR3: CASSFLRGDYGYTF. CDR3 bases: TGTGCCAGCAGTTTTCTCAGAGGGGACTATGGCTACACCTTC.

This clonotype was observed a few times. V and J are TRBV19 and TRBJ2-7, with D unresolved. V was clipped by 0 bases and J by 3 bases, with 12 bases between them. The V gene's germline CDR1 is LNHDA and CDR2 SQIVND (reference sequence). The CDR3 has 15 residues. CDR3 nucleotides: TGTGCCAGTAGTATAGATCAAGGATCCGGCTACGAGCAGTACTTC. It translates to CASSIDQGSGYEQYF. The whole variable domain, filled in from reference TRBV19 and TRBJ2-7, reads DGGITQSPKYLFRKEGQNVTLSCEQNLNHDAMYWYRQDPGQGLRLIYYSQIVNDFQKGDIAEGYSVSREKKESFPLTVTSAQKNPTAFYLCASSIDQGSGYEQYFGPGTRLTVT.

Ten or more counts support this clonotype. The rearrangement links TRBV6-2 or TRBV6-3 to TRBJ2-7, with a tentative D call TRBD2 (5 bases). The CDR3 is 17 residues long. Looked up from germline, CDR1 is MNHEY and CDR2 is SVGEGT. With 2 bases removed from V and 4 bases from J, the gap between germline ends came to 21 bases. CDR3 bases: TGTGCCAGCAGTTACCCCGTGACGGGAAGGATTTCTTACGAGCAGTACTTC. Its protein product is CASSYPVTGRISYEQYF.

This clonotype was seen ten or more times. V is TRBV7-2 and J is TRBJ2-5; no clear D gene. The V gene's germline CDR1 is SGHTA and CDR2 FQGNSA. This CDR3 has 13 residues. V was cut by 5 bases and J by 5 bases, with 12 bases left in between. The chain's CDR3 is CASSRRRIETQYF. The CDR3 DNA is TGTGCCAGCAGCCGAAGACGAATTGAGACCCAGTACTTC.

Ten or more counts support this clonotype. The CDR3 sequence is CASSLLSRISGANVLTF. The CDR3 coding sequence is TGTGCCAGCAGTTTATTGTCGCGGATCTCTGGGGCCAACGTCCTGACTTTC. This rearrangement joins TRBV12-3 or TRBV12-4 to TRBJ2-6; D remains unclear. V was trimmed by 2 bases and J by 0 bases, leaving 11 bases between them. The CDR3 runs to 17 residues.

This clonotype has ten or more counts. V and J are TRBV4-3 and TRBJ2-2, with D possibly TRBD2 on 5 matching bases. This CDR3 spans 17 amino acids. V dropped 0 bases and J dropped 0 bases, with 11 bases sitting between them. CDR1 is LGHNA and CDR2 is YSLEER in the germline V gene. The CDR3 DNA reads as TGCGCCAGCAGCCAAGATAGCTGGCGGGCGAACACCGGGGAGCTGTTTTTT. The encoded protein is CASSQDSWRANTGELFF.

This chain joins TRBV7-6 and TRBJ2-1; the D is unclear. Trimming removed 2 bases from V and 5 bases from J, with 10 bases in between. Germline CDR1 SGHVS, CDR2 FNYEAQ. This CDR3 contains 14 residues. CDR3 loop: CASSLWPENNEQFF. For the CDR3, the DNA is TGTGCCAGCAGCTTATGGCCAGAAAACAATGAGCAGTTCTTC.

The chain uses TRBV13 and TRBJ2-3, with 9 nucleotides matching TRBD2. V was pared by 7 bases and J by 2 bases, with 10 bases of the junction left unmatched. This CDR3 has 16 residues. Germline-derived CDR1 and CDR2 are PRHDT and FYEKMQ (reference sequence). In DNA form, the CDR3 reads TGTGCCAGCAACCTCGGGTTAGCGGGGGACACAGATACGCAGTATTTT. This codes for CASNLGLAGDTDTQYF.

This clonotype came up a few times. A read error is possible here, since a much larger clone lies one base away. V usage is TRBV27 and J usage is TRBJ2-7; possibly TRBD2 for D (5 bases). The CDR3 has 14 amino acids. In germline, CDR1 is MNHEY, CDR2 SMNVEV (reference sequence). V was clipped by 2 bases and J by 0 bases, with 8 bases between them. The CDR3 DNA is TGTGCCAGCAGTTTAGGGCGGGTCTCCTACGAGCAGTACTTC. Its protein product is CASSLGRVSYEQYF.

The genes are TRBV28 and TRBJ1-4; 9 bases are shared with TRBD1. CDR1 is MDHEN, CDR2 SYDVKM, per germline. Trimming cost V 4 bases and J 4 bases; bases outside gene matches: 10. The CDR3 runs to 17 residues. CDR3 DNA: TGTGCCAGCAGTTCGGGACAGGGACTCAGCATTAATGAAAAACTGTTTTTT. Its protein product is CASSSGQGLSINEKLFF.